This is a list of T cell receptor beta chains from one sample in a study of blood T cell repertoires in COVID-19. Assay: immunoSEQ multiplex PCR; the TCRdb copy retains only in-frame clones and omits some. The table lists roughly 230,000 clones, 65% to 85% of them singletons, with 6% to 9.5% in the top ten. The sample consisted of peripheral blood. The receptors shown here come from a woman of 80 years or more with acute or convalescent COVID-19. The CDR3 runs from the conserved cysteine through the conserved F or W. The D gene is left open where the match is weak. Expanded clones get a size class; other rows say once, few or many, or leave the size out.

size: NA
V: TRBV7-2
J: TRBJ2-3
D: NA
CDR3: CASSLRGPGVTDTQYF
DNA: TGTGCCAGCAGCTTAAGGGGTCCAGGGGTGACAGATACGCAGTATTTT

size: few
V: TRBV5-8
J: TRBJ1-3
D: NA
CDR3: CASSLHTSSGNTIYF
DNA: TGTGCCAGCAGCTTACATACCAGCTCTGGAAACACCATATATTTT

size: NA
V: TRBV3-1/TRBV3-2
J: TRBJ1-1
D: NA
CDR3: CASSQDGARSEAFF
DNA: TGTGCCAGCAGCCAAGATGGAGCTAGATCTGAAGCTTTCTTT

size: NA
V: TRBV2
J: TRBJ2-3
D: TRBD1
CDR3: CASSEGGQGAHTDTQYF
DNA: TGTGCCAGCAGTGAAGGGGGACAGGGGGCCCACACAGATACGCAGTATTTT

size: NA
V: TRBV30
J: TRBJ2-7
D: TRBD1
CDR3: CAWCKTGTGVVYEQYF
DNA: TGTGCCTGGTGCAAGACCGGGACAGGGGTCGTCTACGAGCAGTACTTC

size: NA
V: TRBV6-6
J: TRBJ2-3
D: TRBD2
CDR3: CASSRKGTSEPDTQYF
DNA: TGTGCCAGCAGTCGAAAAGGGACTAGCGAGCCAGATACGCAGTATTTT

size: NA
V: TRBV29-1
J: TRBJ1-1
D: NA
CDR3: CSVDYQGTLSEAFF
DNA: TGCAGCGTTGATTATCAGGGGACACTTTCTGAAGCTTTCTTT

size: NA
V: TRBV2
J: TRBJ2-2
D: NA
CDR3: CASVITGAANTGELFF
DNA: TGTGCCAGCGTAATAACAGGCGCCGCGAACACCGGGGAGCTGTTTTTT

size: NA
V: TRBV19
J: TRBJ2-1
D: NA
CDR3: CASSRGLYSSSYNEQFF
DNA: TGTGCCAGTAGTAGAGGACTGTATTCGAGCTCCTACAATGAGCAGTTCTTC

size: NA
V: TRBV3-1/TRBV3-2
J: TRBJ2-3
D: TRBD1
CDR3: CASSHTGTGSDTQYF
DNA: TGTGCCAGCAGCCACACCGGGACAGGGTCCGATACGCAGTATTTT

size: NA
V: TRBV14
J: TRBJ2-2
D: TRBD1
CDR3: CASSKRTGNTGELFF
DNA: TGTGCCAGCAGCAAAAGGACAGGGAACACCGGGGAGCTGTTTTTT

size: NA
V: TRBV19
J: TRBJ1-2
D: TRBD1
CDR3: CASTTGTGGVGYTF
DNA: TGTGCCAGTACCACCGGGACAGGGGGGGTAGGCTACACCTTC

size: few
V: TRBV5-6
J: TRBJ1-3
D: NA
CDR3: CASSYWSSGNTIYF
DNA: TGTGCCAGCAGCTACTGGAGCTCTGGAAACACCATATATTTT

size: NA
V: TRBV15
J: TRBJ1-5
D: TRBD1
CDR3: CATSRSLGTGNQPQHF
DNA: TGTGCCACCAGCAGATCCCTCGGGACAGGAAATCAGCCCCAGCATTTT

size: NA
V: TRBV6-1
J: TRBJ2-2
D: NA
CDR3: CASSEDLGAGELFF
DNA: TGTGCCAGCAGTGAAGATTTGGGGGCAGGGGAGCTGTTTTTT

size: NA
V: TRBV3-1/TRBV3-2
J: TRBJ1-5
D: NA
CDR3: CASSLSGGAQPQHF
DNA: TGTGCCAGCAGCCTCTCTGGGGGGGCTCAGCCCCAGCATTTT

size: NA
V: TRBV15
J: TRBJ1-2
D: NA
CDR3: CATSRDRGSVSGYTF
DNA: TGTGCCACCAGCAGAGATCGAGGTAGTGTCTCCGGCTACACCTTC

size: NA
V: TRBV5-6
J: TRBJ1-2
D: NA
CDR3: CASSLIGAGYTF
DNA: TGTGCCAGCAGCTTGATTGGGGCTGGCTACACCTTC

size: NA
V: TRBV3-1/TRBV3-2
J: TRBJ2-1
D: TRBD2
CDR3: CASSSAGEGQFF
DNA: TGTGCCAGCAGCTCAGCCGGGGAGGGGCAGTTCTTC

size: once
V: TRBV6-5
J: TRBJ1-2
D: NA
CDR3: CASSAPGLNYGYTF
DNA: TGTGCCAGCAGCGCGCCAGGGCTAAACTATGGCTACACCTTC

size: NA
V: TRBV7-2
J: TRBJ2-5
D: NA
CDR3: CASSYSGNQETQYF
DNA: TGTGCCAGCAGCTACTCCGGGAACCAAGAGACCCAGTACTTC

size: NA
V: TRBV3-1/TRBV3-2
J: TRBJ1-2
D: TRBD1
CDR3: CASSLSGTGQGYTF
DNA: TGTGCCAGCAGCCTCTCCGGGACAGGGCAAGGCTACACCTTC

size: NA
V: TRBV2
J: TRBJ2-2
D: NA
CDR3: CASSRGTLTGELFF
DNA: TGTGCCAGCAGTAGAGGTACCCTTACCGGGGAGCTGTTTTTT

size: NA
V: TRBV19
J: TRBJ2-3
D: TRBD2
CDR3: CASRLTSGIRGYTDTQYF
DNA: TGTGCCAGTAGGCTGACTAGCGGGATAAGGGGTTACACAGATACGCAGTATTTT

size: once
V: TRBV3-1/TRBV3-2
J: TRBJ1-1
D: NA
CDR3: CASSQDRVLPEAFF
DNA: TGTGCCAGCAGCCAAGATCGGGTCCTGCCTGAAGCTTTCTTT

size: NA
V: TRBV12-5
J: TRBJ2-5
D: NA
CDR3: CASGLGPSGTQYF
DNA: TGTGCTAGTGGTTTGGGGCCATCGGGGACCCAGTACTTC

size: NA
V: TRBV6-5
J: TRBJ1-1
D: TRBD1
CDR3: CASRPAGGNTEAFF
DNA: TGTGCCAGCAGACCCGCAGGGGGGAACACTGAAGCTTTCTTT

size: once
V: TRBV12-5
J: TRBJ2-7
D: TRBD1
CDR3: CASGLGRQGMDEQYF
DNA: TGTGCTAGTGGTTTGGGCCGACAGGGGATGGACGAGCAGTACTTC

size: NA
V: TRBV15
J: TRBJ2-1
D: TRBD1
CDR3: CATSRRRQGDEQFF
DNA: TGTGCCACCAGCAGGCGGCGACAGGGAGATGAGCAGTTCTTC

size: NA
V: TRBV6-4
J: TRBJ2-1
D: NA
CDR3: CASSYDSSVYNEQFF
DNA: TGTGCCAGCAGTTACGACAGCTCCGTCTACAATGAGCAGTTCTTC

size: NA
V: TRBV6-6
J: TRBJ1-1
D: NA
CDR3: CASTGTTNTEAFF
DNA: TGTGCCAGCACTGGGACAACGAACACTGAAGCTTTCTTT

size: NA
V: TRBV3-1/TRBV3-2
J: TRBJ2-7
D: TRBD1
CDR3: CASSFTGTGYEQYF
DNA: TGTGCCAGCAGCTTCACCGGGACAGGCTACGAGCAGTACTTC

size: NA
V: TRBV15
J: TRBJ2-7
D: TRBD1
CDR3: CATSRTGGLSEQYF
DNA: TGTGCCACCAGCAGGACAGGGGGCTTGAGTGAGCAGTACTTC

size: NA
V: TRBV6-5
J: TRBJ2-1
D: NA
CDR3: CASVRGDKHNEQFF
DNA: TGTGCCAGCGTCCGGGGTGACAAACACAATGAGCAGTTCTTC

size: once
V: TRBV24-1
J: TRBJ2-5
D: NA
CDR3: CATSDRDGGIETQYF
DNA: TGTGCCACCAGTGATAGAGATGGAGGTATAGAGACCCAGTACTTC

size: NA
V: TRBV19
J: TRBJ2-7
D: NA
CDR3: CASSRDIASYEQYF
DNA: TGTGCCAGTAGTCGGGACATAGCATCCTACGAGCAGTACTTC

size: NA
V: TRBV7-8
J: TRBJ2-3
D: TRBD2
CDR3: CASSLLTSGGPEDTQYF
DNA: TGTGCCAGCAGCTTATTGACGAGCGGGGGGCCCGAGGATACGCAGTATTTT

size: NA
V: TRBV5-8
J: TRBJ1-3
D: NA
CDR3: CASSLEGSGNTIYF
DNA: TGTGCCAGCAGCTTGGAAGGGAGCGGAAACACCATATATTTT

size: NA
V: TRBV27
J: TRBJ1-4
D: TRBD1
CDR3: CASSFEGARDEKLFF
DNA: TGTGCCAGCAGTTTCGAGGGGGCGAGGGATGAAAAACTGTTTTTT

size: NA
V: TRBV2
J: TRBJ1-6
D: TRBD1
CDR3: CASSGQGGHSPLHF
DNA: TGTGCCAGCAGTGGACAGGGTGGTCATTCACCCCTCCACTTT

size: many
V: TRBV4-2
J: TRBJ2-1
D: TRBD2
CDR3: CASSRVGTSGDPYNEQFF
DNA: TGTGCCAGCAGCCGCGTCGGGACTAGCGGGGACCCCTACAATGAGCAGTTCTTC

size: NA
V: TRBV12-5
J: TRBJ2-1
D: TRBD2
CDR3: CASADYAGGWNEQFF
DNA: TGTGCTAGTGCCGACTATGCGGGAGGGTGGAATGAGCAGTTCTTC

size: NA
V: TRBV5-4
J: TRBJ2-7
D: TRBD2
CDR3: CASSSRLAGIYEQYF
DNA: TGTGCCAGCAGCTCTCGACTAGCGGGTATCTACGAGCAGTACTTC

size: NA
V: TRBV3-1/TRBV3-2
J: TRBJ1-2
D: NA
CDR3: CASSQDVIYYGYTF
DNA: TGTGCCAGCAGCCAAGATGTCATTTACTATGGCTACACCTTC

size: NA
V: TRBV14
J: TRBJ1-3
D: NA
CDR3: CASSHGSMERSSGNTIYF
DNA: TGTGCCAGCAGCCATGGGTCCATGGAGCGATCCTCTGGAAACACCATATATTTT

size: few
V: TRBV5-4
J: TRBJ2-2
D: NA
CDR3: CASSSGSGTGELFF
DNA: TGTGCCAGCAGCTCGGGTTCGGGCACCGGGGAGCTGTTTTTT

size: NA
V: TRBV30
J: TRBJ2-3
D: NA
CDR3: CAWSPSRTGTDTQYF
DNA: TGTGCCTGGAGTCCAAGTCGGACTGGCACAGATACGCAGTATTTT

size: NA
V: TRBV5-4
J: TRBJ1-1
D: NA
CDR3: CASWDGQPGTEAFF
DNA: TGTGCCAGCTGGGACGGACAGCCGGGCACTGAAGCTTTCTTT

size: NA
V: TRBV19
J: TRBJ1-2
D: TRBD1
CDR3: CASSLSGTGVFYGYTF
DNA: TGTGCCAGCTCACTGTCCGGGACAGGGGTGTTCTATGGCTACACCTTC

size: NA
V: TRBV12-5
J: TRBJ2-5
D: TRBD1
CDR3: CASGLVTGGSQETQYF
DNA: TGTGCTAGTGGTTTGGTTACAGGGGGGAGTCAAGAGACCCAGTACTTC

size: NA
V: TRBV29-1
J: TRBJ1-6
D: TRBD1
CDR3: CSVKQGGSPLHF
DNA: TGCAGCGTGAAACAGGGGGGTTCACCCCTCCACTTT